The entry below gives a single TCR beta chain sequence along with its context. The sample belongs to a study of blood T cell repertoires in COVID-19. The germline V and J ends were trimmed by 5 bases and 6 bases, with 17 bases remaining between them. The CDR3 consists of 15 residues. The germline CDR1 and CDR2 sequences are SEHNR and FQNEAQ (reference sequence). Authors' analysis steps: Reference gene primer amplification gave estimated nucleated cell counts. The assay was immunoSEQ multiplex PCR, and TCRdb's table has in-frame clones only and misses some. V and J calls plus clone size are reproduced from that table; the DNA served to infer D and trimming. In the table there are 140,000 to 150,000 clones, around four fifths of which are singletons.

The V gene is TRBV7-9, the J gene TRBJ1-3, with TRBD1 as a possible D gene (6 bases). Sequenced: peripheral blood. The TCR was taken from a human donor in a cohort sampled during active COVID-19. The CDR3 DNA follows: TGTGCCAGCAGCGTAGGCTCAGGGGCGGAAAACACCATATATTTT. Encoded protein: CASSVGSGAENTIYF.